The 9 T cell receptor beta chains below were found in one sample sequenced in a study of blood T cell repertoires in COVID-19. Assay: immunoSEQ multiplex PCR; the TCRdb copy retains only in-frame clones and omits some. Of around 110,000 clones listed, about four fifths are singletons. The specimen was PBMCs or T cells enriched from blood (not recorded which). Receptor source: a woman aged 30 to 39 who had recovered from COVID-19.

This clone was found once. The rearrangement uses TRBV7-6 and TRBJ2-3; D gene uncertain. This CDR3 region has 13 residues. The V gene lost 1 base and the J gene lost 6 bases, with 8 bases spanning the gap. CDR1 SGHVS and CDR2 FNYEAQ come from the germline V gene. The CDR3 nucleotides are TGTGCCAGCAGCTTAGGCCCTCGGGATACGCAGTATTTT. Its translation is CASSLGPRDTQYF. Combining the CDR3 with reference TRBV7-6 and TRBJ2-3 gives the whole variable domain GAGVSQSPRYKVTKRGQDVALRCDPISGHVSLYWYRQALGQGPEFLTYFNYEAQQDKSGLPNDRFSAERPEGSISTLTIQRTEQRDSAMYRCASSLGPRDTQYFGPGTRLTVL.

This clone has only one observation. The gene calls are TRBV5-6 and TRBJ2-5, with TRBD2 identical over 15 bases. V lost 4 bases to trimming and J lost 5 bases; unmatched junction nucleotides: 3. The CDR3 covers 15 residues. Germline loops: CDR1 SGHDT, CDR2 YYEEEE. The CDR3 reads CASSLGLAGGETQYF. For the CDR3, the DNA is TGTGCCAGCAGCCTCGGACTAGCGGGAGGGGAGACCCAGTACTTC.

This chain uses TRBV28 with TRBJ2-7, with D possibly TRBD1 on 6 matching bases. Trimming cost V 4 bases and J 0 bases, with 13 bases left between them. The CDR3 runs 15 residues. Germline V gene sequence: CDR1 MDHEN, CDR2 SYDVKM. This chain's CDR3 is CASSSPGHSSYEQYF. CDR3 DNA: TGTGCCAGCAGTTCCCCGGGACATAGCTCCTACGAGCAGTACTTC.

V gene TRBV5-4 combines with J gene TRBJ1-2, with D possibly being TRBD1 (6 bases). Trimming took off 4 bases at V and 1 base at J, with 8 bases between the two ends. The CDR3 consists of 13 residues. The V gene's germline CDR1 is SGHNT and CDR2 YYREEE (reference sequence). The CDR3 here is CASSLDSNYGYTF. CDR3 bases: TGTGCCAGCAGCCTGGACAGTAACTATGGCTACACCTTC.

The V gene is TRBV7-9, the J gene TRBJ1-5; weak D call: TRBD1 (5 bases). V lost 4 bases and J 6 bases, leaving 10 bases between the germline ends. Germline V gene sequence: CDR1 SEHNR, CDR2 FQNEAQ (reference sequence). CDR3 length equals 13 residues. This chain's CDR3 is CASSSLTGQPQHF. The CDR3 DNA is TGTGCCAGCAGCTCCCTAACAGGTCAGCCCCAGCATTTT.

This clone has only a few counts. The J gene is TRBJ2-2, the V gene TRBV19, with a weak D call TRBD2 (6 bases). The V gene lost 7 bases and the J gene lost 5 bases, with 17 bases spanning the gap. The CDR3 sequence is 15 residues long. CDR1 and CDR2 (germline): LNHDA, SQIVND (reference sequence). CDR3 protein: CASTPPWGETGELFF. The CDR3 nucleotides read TGTGCCAGTACTCCTCCTTGGGGGGAGACCGGGGAGCTGTTTTTT.

The chain joins TRBV7-3 to TRBJ2-1; TRBD2 matches 7 bases. The CDR3 totals 13 residues. CDR1 is SGHTA and CDR2 is FQGTGA in the germline V gene. Losses at the gene ends were 6 bases for V and 8 bases for J; bases not matched to a gene: 7. CDR3 loop: CASSPRGGDEQFF. CDR3 sequence (DNA): TGTGCCAGCAGTCCCCGTGGGGGGGATGAGCAGTTCTTC.

This chain connects TRBV7-9 to TRBJ1-2; the match to TRBD1 covers 7 bases. The CDR3 totals 14 residues. The J segment lost 2 bases and the V segment lost 5 bases, leaving 5 bases of the junction unmatched. CDR1 and CDR2 (germline): SEHNR, FQNEAQ (reference sequence). The CDR3 region is CASSRLDRNYGYTF. CDR3 coding DNA: TGTGCCAGCAGCCGCCTGGACAGGAACTATGGCTACACCTTC.

The chain links TRBV10-3 to TRBJ2-7; 12 nucleotides line up with TRBD2. The CDR3 covers 18 residues. Trimming took 3 bases from V and 9 from J; bases not matched to a gene: 18. CDR1 is ENHRY and CDR2 is SYGVKD in the germline V gene. CDR3 bases: TGTGCCATCAGTGACGAGACGACTAGCGGGGGTGGGGTACGAGGGCAGTACTTC. It encodes CAISDETTSGGGVRGQYF.